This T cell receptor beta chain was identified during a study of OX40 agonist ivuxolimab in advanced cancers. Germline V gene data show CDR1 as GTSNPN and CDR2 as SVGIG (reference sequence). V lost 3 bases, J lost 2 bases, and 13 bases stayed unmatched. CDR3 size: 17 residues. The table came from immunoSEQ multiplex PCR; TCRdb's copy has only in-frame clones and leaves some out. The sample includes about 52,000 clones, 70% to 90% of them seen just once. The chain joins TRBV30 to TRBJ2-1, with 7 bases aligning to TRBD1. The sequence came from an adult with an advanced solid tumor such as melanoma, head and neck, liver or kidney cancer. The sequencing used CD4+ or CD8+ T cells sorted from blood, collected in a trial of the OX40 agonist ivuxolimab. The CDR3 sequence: CAWRDTFQGVTYNEQFF. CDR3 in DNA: TGTGCCTGGAGGGATACATTTCAGGGGGTCACCTACAATGAGCAGTTCTTC.